The rows below give T cell receptor beta chains drawn from one sample of a study of shared clonotypes between healthy human individuals. The table came from immunoSEQ multiplex PCR; TCRdb's copy has only in-frame clones and leaves some out. Among about 2 million clones listed, approximately 94% were seen once. The specimen sequenced was naive CD8+ T cells sorted from blood. The receptors here all came from a man younger than 35 in good health. The conserved cysteine and the conserved F or W are not part of the CDR3 here. The D gene is left open where the match is weak.

V gene: TRBV11-2; J gene: TRBJ2-5; D gene: NA; CDR3 protein: ASSPPIGDQETQY
V gene: TRBV6-5; J gene: TRBJ1-1; D gene: NA; CDR3 protein: ASSFSGRNTEAF
V gene: TRBV6-5; J gene: TRBJ1-2; D gene: NA; CDR3 protein: ASSYRESHGYT
V gene: TRBV7-8; J gene: TRBJ2-7; D gene: NA; CDR3 protein: ASRLRGAYEQY
V gene: TRBV7-9; J gene: TRBJ1-2; D gene: NA; CDR3 protein: ASSLARHEIAYGYT
V gene: TRBV7-9; J gene: TRBJ1-4; D gene: NA; CDR3 protein: ASSQGIGGRHEKLF
V gene: TRBV5-6; J gene: TRBJ2-7; D gene: NA; CDR3 protein: ASSSAVNTGIEQY
V gene: TRBV30; J gene: TRBJ1-1; D gene: NA; CDR3 protein: AWSLIMNTEAF
V gene: TRBV27; J gene: TRBJ2-7; D gene: NA; CDR3 protein: ASSLKGVTYEQY
V gene: TRBV21-1; J gene: TRBJ2-7; D gene: NA; CDR3 protein: ASSKRFGTDYEQY
V gene: TRBV9; J gene: TRBJ2-7; D gene: NA; CDR3 protein: ASSVGLAYEQY
V gene: TRBV6-1; J gene: TRBJ2-2; D gene: NA; CDR3 protein: ASSEGDTGELF
V gene: TRBV6-5; J gene: TRBJ2-3; D gene: NA; CDR3 protein: ASSILGGRSDTQY
V gene: TRBV5-1; J gene: TRBJ2-3; D gene: NA; CDR3 protein: ASSQDRDTQY
V gene: TRBV6-1; J gene: TRBJ2-5; D gene: NA; CDR3 protein: ASSEAPGPQETQY
V gene: TRBV7-9; J gene: TRBJ2-7; D gene: NA; CDR3 protein: ASSDYHEQY
V gene: TRBV7-9; J gene: TRBJ2-5; D gene: NA; CDR3 protein: ASSSYMAGGGQETQY
V gene: TRBV10-3; J gene: TRBJ2-1; D gene: TRBD2; CDR3 protein: AISELAGDSNEQF
V gene: TRBV6-1; J gene: TRBJ2-7; D gene: NA; CDR3 protein: ASGESVRYEQY
V gene: TRBV12-5; J gene: TRBJ2-1; D gene: NA; CDR3 protein: ASGSTLSGASYNEQF
V gene: TRBV4-1; J gene: TRBJ2-7; D gene: NA; CDR3 protein: ASSQTLLREQY
V gene: TRBV25-1; J gene: TRBJ2-5; D gene: NA; CDR3 protein: ASSPTDRETQY
V gene: TRBV29-1; J gene: TRBJ1-3; D gene: NA; CDR3 protein: SVETVVGSGNTIY
V gene: TRBV4-3; J gene: TRBJ2-1; D gene: TRBD1; CDR3 protein: ASSQVQGVDNEQF
V gene: TRBV30; J gene: TRBJ1-1; D gene: TRBD1; CDR3 protein: AWSPQGANTEAF
V gene: TRBV11-2; J gene: TRBJ2-7; D gene: NA; CDR3 protein: ASSSGSGGEQY
V gene: TRBV7-2; J gene: TRBJ1-3; D gene: NA; CDR3 protein: ASSSTGISGNTIY
V gene: TRBV7-2; J gene: TRBJ2-7; D gene: TRBD2; CDR3 protein: ASSFSGGKTYEQY
V gene: TRBV11-2; J gene: TRBJ2-1; D gene: NA; CDR3 protein: ASSLDGEGDEQF
V gene: TRBV2; J gene: TRBJ2-4; D gene: NA; CDR3 protein: ASSEPAGHIQY
V gene: TRBV7-9; J gene: TRBJ1-2; D gene: NA; CDR3 protein: ASSYSEGLDGYT
V gene: TRBV13; J gene: TRBJ2-5; D gene: NA; CDR3 protein: ASSSRARAGRETQY
V gene: TRBV27; J gene: TRBJ2-1; D gene: TRBD2; CDR3 protein: ASSLSPAGGGFYNEQF
V gene: TRBV6-6; J gene: TRBJ2-1; D gene: TRBD2; CDR3 protein: ASSYSIAGGWDEQF
V gene: TRBV2; J gene: TRBJ1-4; D gene: NA; CDR3 protein: ASSVSRVTNEKLF
V gene: TRBV5-5; J gene: TRBJ2-1; D gene: TRBD2; CDR3 protein: ASSFQTSGSYEQF
V gene: TRBV27; J gene: TRBJ2-7; D gene: TRBD1; CDR3 protein: ASSPGTGISYEQY
V gene: TRBV19; J gene: TRBJ2-5; D gene: TRBD1; CDR3 protein: ASSRGTGGHDQY
V gene: TRBV6-5; J gene: TRBJ1-1; D gene: TRBD1; CDR3 protein: ASSYQGGLNTEAF
V gene: TRBV7-9; J gene: TRBJ1-1; D gene: TRBD1; CDR3 protein: ASRRRQGRNTEAF
V gene: TRBV19; J gene: TRBJ2-3; D gene: NA; CDR3 protein: ASSIYVGPLGVSDTQY
V gene: TRBV6-4; J gene: TRBJ2-1; D gene: NA; CDR3 protein: ASSDSAGLSNEQF